The text below deals with one T cell receptor beta chain. Patients in Seattle were enrolled during active infection, then followed longitudinally. The data were taken from a study of blood T cell repertoires in COVID-19. Study information: Samples of COVID-19 (acute and convalescent) were obtained from the United States, Italy and Spain. Sources were T cells, B-cell-depleted T cells, or PBMCs; the material itself was cDNA or gDNA.

CDR1 and CDR2 from the germline V gene are SQVTM and ANQGSEA. Losses at the gene ends were 6 bases for V and 1 base for J; bases not matched to a gene: 6. This CDR3 is built from 14 residues. Original data processing: Reference gene primer amplification in the assay estimated nucleated cell counts. Here immunoSEQ multiplex PCR was the method, and the copy in TCRdb shows in-frame clones only, minus some. V, J and clone size derive from that table, while D and trimming were established from the DNA sequence. The sample has fewer than 400,000 clones, 85% to 90% seen once; the top ten hold 2.5% to 3.5%. V and J are TRBV29-1 and TRBJ2-1; 7 bases are shared with TRBD1. This sequence originates from a woman in her 30s with COVID-19, enrolled during active disease. Sequenced sample: peripheral blood. The CDR3 sequence: CSVPDRLSYNEQFF. CDR3 coding DNA: TGCAGCGTACCGGACAGGCTATCCTACAATGAGCAGTTCTTC.